These 18 T cell receptor beta chains share one sample of origin, sequenced in a study of molecular identifiers for immune sequencing clone quantification. TCRdb used MiXCR to reprocess the PCR reads, holding one entry per CDR3 protein. The data contain some 680,000 distinct CDR3 sequences, about 25% of them singletons. The sequenced sample consisted of naive CD8+ T cells from blood, with Jurkat cell RNA spiked in. The sample's subset: FACS-sorted CD8+CD4-CCR7+CD45RA+ naive T cells. Receptors originate from a human donor in good health. Some libraries in this study had Jurkat cell RNA spiked in.

This clonotype appeared many times. The chain has TRBV12-3 or TRBV12-4 and TRBJ1-3; maybe TRBD1 (5 bases). This CDR3 region has 12 residues. V was trimmed by 8 bases and J by 3 bases, leaving 8 bases between them. CDR3 sequence reads: CASGDRGNTIYF. CDR3 sequence (DNA): TGTGCCAGCGGGGACCGTGGAAACACCATATATTTT.

This clonotype has at least ten counts. The chain uses TRBV21-1 and TRBJ2-5. TRBV21-1 represents a pseudogene. The CDR3 consists of 10 residues. This chain's CDR3 is CASSRETQYF. Written as DNA, the CDR3 is TGCGCCAGCAGTCGGGAGACCCAGTACTTC.

This CDR3 reads CASSTKEVGGAFSNQPQHF. As DNA, the CDR3 is TGTGCCAGTAGTACTAAGGAGGTAGGGGGCGCCTTTAGCAATCAGCCCCAGCATTTT. The chain has TRBV19 and TRBJ1-5; the match to TRBD1 covers 7 bases. CDR3 size: 19 residues. Germline CDR1 and CDR2: LNHDA and SQIVND (reference sequence). J lost 0 bases, V lost 4 bases, and 15 bases had no gene match.

The chain is built from TRBV3-1 and TRBJ2-7, with TRBD2 matching over 8 bases. The CDR3 runs 16 residues. Trimming took 2 bases from V and 3 from J; bases not matched to a gene: 9. Germline CDR1 is LGHDT and CDR2 is YNNKEL (reference sequence). The CDR3 DNA reads as TGTGCCAGCAGCCAATGGGGACTAGAGGGGGACTACGAGCAGTACTTC. It encodes CASSQWGLEGDYEQYF.

This clonotype was seen ten or more times. The gene calls are TRBV4-1 and TRBJ1-3, with 10 bases matching TRBD1. With V trimmed by 4 bases and J by 8 bases, 5 bases remained unmatched. The CDR3 has 14 amino acids. The V gene's germline CDR1 is MGHRA and CDR2 YSYEKL. The CDR3 DNA is TGCGCCAGCAGCCTCGGGACAGGGGTAGACACCATATATTTT. Amino acid sequence: CASSLGTGVDTIYF.

This clonotype was counted a few times. This chain uses TRBV28 with TRBJ1-1; TRBD1 is a possible D gene (6 bases). Trimming shortened V by 2 bases and J by 0 bases, and 22 bases separated the two germline ends. CDR1 and CDR2 (germline): MDHEN, SYDVKM. There are 19 residues in the CDR3. In nucleotides, the CDR3 is TGTGCCAGCAGTTTAGTCCCCACCGCCTACAGGGAGTTGAACACTGAAGCTTTCTTT. It yields the protein CASSLVPTAYRELNTEAFF.

As regards this clonotype: This likely comes from a read error, as the CDR3 has no conserved phenylalanine or tryptophan at its end. The chain has TRBV7-9 and TRBJ2-7; D is possibly TRBD2 (6 bases). V was cut by 0 bases and J by 2 bases, with 20 bases left in between. The CDR3 is 18 residues long. CDR1 and CDR2 from the germline V gene are SEHNR and FQNEAQ (reference sequence). CDR3 DNA sequence: TGTGCCAGCAGCTTAGCGGGGGGAGGCCAAAAGATTACCTACGAGCAGTACCTC. Translated, it gives CASSLAGGGQKITYEQYL.

This clonotype has just a few counts. The chain has TRBV4-1 and TRBJ2-7; D tentatively fits TRBD1 or TRBD2 (5 bases each). This CDR3 region has 16 residues. Trimming cost V 0 bases and J 5 bases, with 17 bases left between them. Looked up from germline, CDR1 is MGHRA and CDR2 is YSYEKL. DNA of the CDR3: TGCGCCAGCAGCCAAGATTCAGGGACGGCTTCTGACGAGCAGTACTTC. Its translation: CASSQDSGTASDEQYF.

For this clonotype: This may arise from a read error, as a much more abundant clone is one base away. Here the CDR3 DNA reads TGCGCCAGCAGCCAAGTGGGGTCCAGTAAATTGGAGACCCAGTGCTTC. As protein: CASSQVGSSKLETQCF. The chain carries TRBV4-1 and TRBJ2-5; the D is unclear. The CDR3 sequence is 16 residues long. CDR1 MGHRA and CDR2 YSYEKL come from the germline V gene.

V usage is TRBV5-4 and J usage is TRBJ2-5, with D perhaps matching TRBD1 (6 bases). The V end lost 7 bases, the J end lost 8 bases, and 21 bases lay between the germline ends. The germline gives CDR1 SGHNT, CDR2 YYREEE (reference sequence). This CDR3 spans 14 amino acids. CDR3 DNA sequence: TGTGCCAGCGGCTATACAGGGATGGATGAAACCCAGTACTTC. Protein sequence: CASGYTGMDETQYF.

Concerning this clonotype: This could be a read error, since a much larger clone is one nucleotide away. The chain joins TRBV28 to TRBJ2-7; 9 bases fit TRBD2. CDR3 length: 14 amino acids. CDR1 and CDR2 from the germline V gene are MDHEN and SYDVKM. The CDR3 spells CASSRLAEAYGQYF. The CDR3 nucleotides are TGTGCCAGCAGTAGACTAGCGGAGGCCTACGGGCAGTACTTC.

This clonotype was seen repeatedly, ten times or more. The chain is built from TRBV4-2 and TRBJ2-7; maybe TRBD2 (6 bases). Germline assignment: CDR1 LGHNA and CDR2 YNFKEQ. The CDR3 has 15 residues. V was clipped by 1 base and J by 0 bases, with 10 bases between them. This CDR3 reads CASSQVGGTSYEQYF. CDR3 bases: TGTGCCAGCAGCCAAGTCGGGGGTACCTCCTACGAGCAGTACTTC.

V is TRBV6-2 or TRBV6-3 and J is TRBJ1-6; D possibly corresponds to TRBD1 (5 bases). This CDR3 has 14 amino acids. The germline CDR1 and CDR2 sequences are MNHEY and SVGEGT. Trimming pared 6 bases from V and 10 bases from J, leaving 16 bases between. The CDR3 DNA sequence: TGTGCCAGCAGACCCGGTGTCCGGGGGTCACCCCTCCACTTT. This gives the protein CASRPGVRGSPLHF.

This clonotype was detected ten times or more. The V gene is TRBV5-1, the J gene TRBJ2-7; tentative D call: TRBD1 (8 bases). The V end was cut by 4 bases, the J end by 8 bases, with 19 bases between. CDR1 is SGHRS and CDR2 is YFSETQ in the germline V gene. The CDR3 spans 14 residues. CDR3 bases: TGCGCCAGCAGCAGCGGGACAGGTATCTCCCAGCAGTACTTC. This sequence encodes CASSSGTGISQQYF.

A remark on this clonotype: A read error is possible here, since a much larger clone lies one base away. This chain joins TRBV4-1 and TRBJ1-1; D perhaps matches TRBD1 (5 bases). V lost 3 bases and J lost 2, with 16 bases in between. The CDR3 spans 16 residues. The germline V gene has CDR1 MGHRA and CDR2 YSYEKL. Written as DNA, the CDR3 is TGCGCCAGCAGCCACACTCGAGGCAGGGCTAACACTGAAGCTTTCTTT. Its translation is CASSHTRGRANTEAFF.

This clonotype was detected many times. This chain links TRBV7-9 with TRBJ1-1; D remains ambiguous. Per the germline V gene, CDR1 is SEHNR and CDR2 is FQNEAQ (reference sequence). V dropped 7 bases and J dropped 3 bases, with 9 bases sitting between them. This CDR3 has 12 amino acids. The CDR3 bases are TGTGCCAGCAAGGCAAGTCACACTGAAGCTTTCTTT. It translates to CASKASHTEAFF.

There are many counts of this clonotype. The chain uses TRBV2 and TRBJ1-5; maybe TRBD1 (6 bases). The CDR3 runs to 15 residues. Trimming cost V 5 bases and J 13 bases, with 24 bases left between them. The germline gives CDR1 SNHLY, CDR2 FYNNEI. CDR3 amino acids: CASSPGQMGLGSQHF. The CDR3, as DNA: TGTGCCAGCAGTCCCGGACAGATGGGGTTGGGGAGTCAGCATTTT.

The chain couples TRBV7-9 to TRBJ2-3; 14 bases align to TRBD2. The CDR3 runs to 17 residues. From germline, CDR1 is SEHNR and CDR2 FQNEAQ (reference sequence). V lost 3 bases, J lost 4 bases, and 6 bases stayed unmatched. The CDR3 sequence is CASSFPTSGGVADTQYF. In nucleotides, the CDR3 is TGTGCCAGCAGCTTTCCGACTAGCGGGGGGGTTGCAGATACGCAGTATTTT.